One T cell receptor (beta chain) is described in this entry. The specificity of this receptor is unknown. Nothing much larger sits one base from this clone, and base qualities are not available. From V the trimming removes 6 bases and from J it removes 5 bases, while the gene matches leave 13 bases of the junction unaccounted for. From its cysteine to its phenylalanine, the CDR3 spans 16 amino acids. The CDR3 DNA has 48 bases and is translated from base 1. Taken from the germline V gene (reference sequence), the CDR1 and CDR2 loops are LNHDA and SQIVND. The data stem from a study of cytomegalovirus exposure and HLA in healthy donors (dated by TCRdb to the late 2010s). Describing the broader study: An earlier analysis of several hundred of the donors reported about 260 Gb of sequence data and 117 million unique TCR beta sequences obtained from approximately 180 million T cells. Around 320 gigabases of sequencing data and approximately 80 million unique TCR sequences were included in an early release covering about 700 HLA-typed donors. Of the approximately 400 genotyped donors, 81% fell in the genetic ancestry cluster associated with self-reported Caucasian donors. The study aimed to test whether signatures of past pathogen exposure could be identified by cataloging public T cell receptors. The study profiled the T cell repertoires of under 850 subjects by immunosequencing and related them to cytomegalovirus serostatus. Besides the first cohort of 666 subjects, a separate validation cohort made up of 120 or so different subjects was used. High-throughput TCR immunosequencing, statistical association of individual TCRs with disease status, and machine learning were combined to predict cytomegalovirus infection status. A later analysis re-analyzed previously published TCR beta repertoires from 666 donors and added high-resolution HLA genotyping to study TCR occurrence patterns. Rather than drawing on any new phenotypic data, the later analysis identified candidate immune exposures from TCR beta sequences and the way those sequences occurred across donors. An earlier analysis of around 580 of the donors used high-throughput TCR beta sequencing to judge whether each TCR beta V gene segment behaved as functional or pseudogenic. Donor age, sex, ethnicity and CMV serostatus were compiled alongside the repertoire data. In a later genetic analysis, genome-wide SNP genotypes for about three fifths of the 666 donors were used, and that subset was treated as a discovery cohort. Every discovery cohort repertoire had been produced on one sequencing platform. HLA typing included class I and class II loci at four-digit resolution. Typing coverage differed by locus: A, B, C, DRB1 and DQB1 were typed in roughly 620-630 donors, DQA1 in around 500, DPA1 in over 600, and DPB1 in just under 490. Because of strong linkage in the cohort, 4 to 6 DR-DQ haplotypes were treated as single units for association and clustering. On average, around 200,000 unique TCR beta nucleotide sequences were sequenced per donor among about 400 genotyped donors of the cohort, with roughly 20% of those sequences being non-productive.

The library was obtained by the immunoSEQ multiplex PCR assay. A mixture of 60 forward primers for TCR Vbeta segments and 13 reverse primers for TCR Jbeta segments was used in the multiplex PCR. Amplification of the CDR3 region of rearranged TCR beta genes was performed with a multiplex PCR assay on genomic DNA. The Illumina HiSeq System was used to sequence the amplified TCR beta libraries as 87-base-pair reads. The authors processed their data as follows. A later analysis tallied about 77 million unique TCR beta chains across the approximately 670 repertoires, and about 10 million of those chains were shared by two or more donors. Raw reads were error-corrected and collapsed into unique sequences by a nearest-neighbor algorithm in which closely related sequences were merged to remove PCR and sequencing errors. CDR3 sequences were aligned to IMGT reference sequences to assign V, D and J gene segments. For a sequence to be retained, a match of at least six nucleotides was required to both a V gene segment and a J gene segment. Rearrangements were called productive when the CDR3 lacked stop codons and stayed in frame with V and J; all others were non-productive. CDR3 was defined by IMGT convention, running from the second conserved V-encoded cysteine to the conserved J-encoded phenylalanine. The earlier analysis of 500 to 650 of the donors excluded any sequence lacking an unambiguous match to a single V gene segment. In an earlier analysis of 587 of the donors, V segments were called functional above 56.7% productive rearrangements and were called segregating when the between-donor standard deviation exceeded 5%. A statistical classification framework was built for diagnosing cytomegalovirus status from the catalog of TCR beta chain sequences. In a later analysis, TCR nucleotide sequences were compared against IMGT/GENE-DB human TR gene sequences so that V and J genes could be assigned. In a later analysis, CDR3 sequences and most-parsimonious VDJ recombination scenarios were assigned using the TCRdist pipeline. A later analysis defined each TCR beta chain by its CDR3 amino acid sequence plus V-gene family, and excluded reads lacking a unique V-gene family. As a way to deal with suspected cross-contamination and a sequencing artifact, a later analysis dropped 592 nucleotide sequences that were highly shared and had low generation probability. For each public chain, a later analysis derived a clonal expansion index from normalized ranks of inferred template counts within each repertoire. A later analysis computed generation probabilities with a VDJ recombination model fitted to out-of-frame rearrangements, and checked the results against IGoR. In a later analysis, hypergeometric tests were used to score TCR-TCR, TCR-HLA and TCR-CMV co-occurrence, with a repertoire-size bias correction applied to TCR pairs. To estimate false discovery rates, a later analysis permuted the HLA or CMV assignments 20 times. In a later analysis, co-occurring TCRs were grouped using DBSCAN, with TCRdist sequence similarity added in when clustering inside HLA-allele-positive subsets. Repertoires with fewer than 30,000 or more than 120,000 public chains, plus five repertoires with anomalous nucleotide sharing, were excluded from co-occurrence clustering. This immuneACCESS table, as held by TCRdb, lists in-frame sequences with V and J called but not all clones. Of the missing ones, under half trace to an unresolved V gene in checked studies; the others have no known cause. That table supplies the V and J calls and clone size; D and trimming were determined from the DNA. This sample has 95,000 to 150,000 clones in its table, and less than 80% of those were observed once. Together, the top ten hold more than 1.5% of the sample.

The cohort comprised 670 or so healthy bone marrow donors. Cohort members were all nominally healthy when sampled, although unrecorded immune exposures were likely present. The donor tested CMV seronegative, placing the donor among the 300 to 400 seronegative members of the cohort. A peripheral blood sample was collected from each donor, and TCR beta sequencing was performed on peripheral blood mononuclear cells. The Qiagen DNeasy Blood Extraction Kit was used to extract genomic DNA from the blood cell samples. Results the study describes overall, beyond this receptor: In the study, about 150 TCR beta chains were listed as associated with cytomegalovirus. The 87-base-pair reads could not distinguish some IMGT-functional V segments, including TRBV6-2 and TRBV6-3, so those segments were excluded. Correlated functional status among segregating V segments might be attributable to linkage disequilibrium, but an unknown experimental factor could not be ruled out. An earlier analysis of 587 of the donors showed that most TCR beta V segments appeared in productive rearrangements either about 87% or about 30% of the time, which broadly matched IMGT annotations. Most TCR sequences were observed very rarely across donors, whereas some public TCRs were present in many individuals. A further reported finding was that TCR beta sequences accurately predicted the HLA-A and HLA-B alleles for most subjects in the first cohort. Strong co-occurrence of HLA alleles, especially DR and DQ, made assigning TCR associations to individual alleles difficult. A later analysis found that most CMV-associated TCR beta chains appeared HLA-restricted, with HLA associations seemingly driven largely by CMV exposure. A later genetic analysis reported fewer N-insertions in productive TCRs among donors in an Asian-associated ancestry cluster than the roughly 700-donor mean. The classifier was reported to diagnose cytomegalovirus status with high specificity and sensitivity in both the original and validation cohorts. A later genetic analysis associated a missense DCLRE1C variant with V-gene and J-gene trimming of TCR beta chains, and an independent cohort replicated the association. The sequencing pipeline was judged likely to have produced a cluster of highly shared sequence variants as a technical artifact. In vitro tests confirmed that a few of the cytomegalovirus-associated TCR beta chains recognize cytomegalovirus antigens. Because some donors lacked HLA typing at each locus, the association tests relied only on the typed subset. It was suggested by the authors that the approach could potentially be generalized to other disease states and immunological phenotypes. In a later analysis, 16,951 TCR beta sequences were associated with specific HLA alleles at a false discovery rate of 0.05. According to a later analysis, TCR association rates differed among HLA loci, with DRB1 alleles showing the most associated TCRs and HLA-C alleles showing the fewest. Over 15 rarely observed V segments, including chromosome 9 orphons, were excluded from the earlier analysis of several hundred of the donors because counts were too low. The only immune exposure information available for the cohort was CMV serostatus. A later analysis found that HLA-associated TCR beta chains were more clonally expanded and had lower generation probabilities than equally common non-associated chains. This cohort had only TCR beta chains sequenced, and the lack of alpha or paired-chain data limited which features could be detected. A later analysis reported that several top co-occurrence clusters appeared linked to parvovirus B19, influenza, CMV and Epstein-Barr virus. Presence/absence analyses assumed roughly uniform sequencing depth across donors, an assumption that may not hold.

Sequencing was done on a sample of PBMCs. This sequence was found in a man aged 45 to 65 in good health and CMV-seronegative. The chain is assembled from TRBV19 and TRBJ2-5; TRBD1 fits 9 bases in the junction. CDR3 region: CASSQPQGAPGETQYF. In nucleotides, the sequence is TGTGCCAGTAGCCAGCCACAGGGGGCGCCTGGGGAGACCCAGTACTTC.